This passage covers 21 T cell receptor beta chains from one sample sequenced in a study of blood T cell repertoires in COVID-19 (dated by TCRdb to 2018 to 2021). To prepare the library, the immunoSEQ multiplex PCR assay was applied. TCRdb's version of the immuneACCESS table is confined to in-frame rearrangements and falls short of the full clone set. An unresolved V gene accounts for under half of the shortfall where checked; the remainder is of unknown origin. Across this sample there are roughly 45,000 clones, with approximately 84% seen only once. The top ten clonotypes cover 2% to 3% of the sample. What was sequenced was peripheral blood. All receptors come from an elderly woman with COVID-19, enrolled during active disease.

The V gene is TRBV6-5, the J gene TRBJ2-1, with 11 bases aligning to TRBD1. CDR3 size: 15 residues. The V gene end was trimmed by 7 bases and the J gene end by 7 bases; junction bases not matched to a gene: 9. Germline V CDR1 and CDR2: MNHEY, SVGAGI. CDR3 protein: CASTLDRGLRNEQFF. Written as DNA, the CDR3 is TGTGCCAGCACCCTGGACAGGGGGCTAAGGAATGAGCAGTTCTTC.

In DNA form, the CDR3 reads TGTGCCAGCAGCTTAGCGAGACTTAGACAAGAGACCCAGTACTTC. Translation: CASSLARLRQETQYF. V usage is TRBV7-2 and J usage is TRBJ2-5; D uncertain. Germline V gene sequence: CDR1 SGHTA, CDR2 FQGNSA. V was pared by 0 bases and J by 2 bases, with 10 bases between. This CDR3 comprises 15 residues.

This chain uses TRBV7-2 with TRBJ2-1; TRBD2 agrees at 10 bases. CDR3 size: 14 residues. Germline V lookup: CDR1 SGHTA, CDR2 FQGNSA. V lost 5 bases to trimming and J lost 6 bases; unmatched junction nucleotides: 4. The CDR3 loop is CASSLRTSGNEQFF. In DNA, the CDR3 is TGTGCCAGCAGCCTACGGACTAGCGGCAATGAGCAGTTCTTC.

The chain combines TRBV30 with TRBJ1-3; D is perhaps TRBD1 (5 bases). Germline-derived CDR1 and CDR2 are GTSNPN and SVGIG (reference sequence). V was shortened by 3 bases and J by 3 bases, with 9 bases between the two germline ends. The CDR3 runs to 13 residues. The CDR3 sequence: CAWRTVVGNTIYF. In DNA form, the CDR3 reads TGTGCCTGGAGGACAGTTGTTGGAAACACCATATATTTT.

V is TRBV4-1 and J is TRBJ1-5; 9 nucleotides line up with TRBD1. V dropped 6 bases and J dropped 7; count of bases not matched to a gene: 10. CDR1 and CDR2 from the germline V gene are MGHRA and YSYEKL. CDR3 size: 15 residues. This CDR3 reads CASSRTRDRDQPQHF. The CDR3 coding sequence is TGCGCCAGCAGTAGGACCCGGGACAGGGACCAGCCCCAGCATTTT.

V is TRBV28 and J is TRBJ2-7, with 11 nucleotides matching TRBD2. This CDR3 contains 14 residues. Germline trimming cut 7 bases from V and 9 bases from J; bases unmatched to any gene: 11. Germline values: CDR1 MDHEN, CDR2 SYDVKM. CDR3 sequence reads: CASNLLAGDPMQYF. As DNA, the CDR3 is TGTGCCAGCAACCTACTAGCGGGAGATCCCATGCAGTACTTC.

The chain is built from TRBV7-6 and TRBJ2-5, with D unclear. The CDR3 has 13 residues. The germline V and J ends were trimmed by 1 base and 6 bases, with 9 bases remaining between them. The V gene's germline CDR1 is SGHVS and CDR2 FNYEAQ. CDR3 residues: CASSLVQRQTQYF. In nucleotides, the CDR3 is TGTGCCAGCAGCTTAGTACAGAGACAGACCCAGTACTTC.

The chain recombines TRBV7-9 with TRBJ1-2, with D maybe TRBD1 (5 bases). Trimming took off 7 bases at V and 4 bases at J, with 13 bases between the two ends. The CDR3 loop spans 13 amino acids. Looked up from germline, CDR1 is SEHNR and CDR2 is FQNEAQ (reference sequence). The CDR3 DNA follows: TGTGCCAGCAATCAGGGAAACAGCTATGGCTACACCTTC. Encoded protein: CASNQGNSYGYTF.

The V gene is TRBV11-1, the J gene TRBJ2-7; 8 bases agree with TRBD1. Germline V gives CDR1 SGHAT, CDR2 FQDESV (reference sequence). J gave up 6 bases and V 5 bases, and 3 bases lay outside the gene matches. The CDR3 runs 12 residues. CDR3 DNA sequence: TGTGCCAGCAGCCCGGACAGGGTCGAGCAGTACTTC. It yields the protein CASSPDRVEQYF. The variable domain in full, with the rest retrieved from reference TRBV11-1 and TRBJ2-7, is EAEVAQSPRYKITEKSQAVAFWCDPISGHATLYWYRQILGQGPELLVQFQDESVVDDSQLPKDRFSAERLKGVDSTLKIQPAELGDSAMYLCASSPDRVEQYFGPGTRLTVT.

This clone was observed a handful of times. The chain is built from TRBV28 and TRBJ2-5; TRBD1 aligns across 9 bases. CDR1 and CDR2 from the germline V gene are MDHEN and SYDVKM. The CDR3 spans 16 residues. Trimming cost V 6 bases and J 5 bases; bases outside gene matches: 13. CDR3 residues: CASRDPGQGGSETQYF. CDR3 DNA: TGTGCCAGCAGGGATCCGGGACAGGGAGGGTCCGAGACCCAGTACTTC.

The chain joins TRBV6-4 to TRBJ2-2; 9 positions agree with TRBD1. V lost 3 bases and J lost 3; bases outside the gene matches: 2. CDR1 is MRHNA, CDR2 SNTAGT, per germline. The CDR3 extends over 15 amino acids. CDR3 coding DNA: TGTGCCAGCAGTGAACAGGGGGCTGACACCGGGGAGCTGTTTTTT. Translating it yields CASSEQGADTGELFF.

The chain employs TRBV6-2 or TRBV6-3 and TRBJ2-7, with 9 bases fitting TRBD2. The germline V gene encodes CDR1 MNHEY and CDR2 SVGEGT. The J segment lost 0 bases and the V segment lost 5 bases, leaving 17 bases of the junction unmatched. The CDR3 is 19 residues long. The CDR3, as DNA: TGTGCCAGCAGTCCCGGCAATTGGCGAGCGGGGGGTTCCTCCTACGAGCAGTACTTC. This codes for CASSPGNWRAGGSSYEQYF.

This clone was detected only a few times. One end of the junction does not line up with germline, which may come from a read error. The V call is TRBV3-1 (or the pseudogene TRBV3-2), the J call TRBJ1-1; D is unresolved. Germline V gene sequence: CDR1 LGHDT, CDR2 YNNKEL (reference sequence). This CDR3 contains 12 residues. The CDR3 DNA follows: TGTGCCAGCACCCAAGGGCACACTGAAGCTTTCTTT. Translating it yields CASTQGHTEAFF.

The J gene is TRBJ2-2, the V gene TRBV5-1; D possibly corresponds to TRBD1 (6 bases). CDR3 size: 16 residues. Germline lookup yields CDR1 SGHRS and CDR2 YFSETQ. V was clipped by 1 base and J by 4 bases, with 14 bases between them. In nucleotides, the CDR3 is TGCGCCAGCAGCTTGATACAGGGAAGAGGCACCGGGGAGCTGTTTTTT. It is translated as CASSLIQGRGTGELFF.

The rearrangement uses TRBV6-1 and TRBJ2-3; tentative D call: TRBD1 (6 bases). Germline V gene lookup returns CDR1 MNHNS and CDR2 SASEGT. This CDR3 comprises 16 residues. Trimming cost V 4 bases and J 0 bases, with 14 bases left between them. The DNA for the CDR3 is TGTGCCAGCAGTGCCCAGCCGGGACAAAGCACAGATACGCAGTATTTT. Residues: CASSAQPGQSTDTQYF.

There are a few counts of this clone. This sequence joins TRBV19 and TRBJ1-1; the D gene is possibly TRBD1 (5 bases). There are 13 residues in the CDR3. Germline CDR1 is LNHDA and CDR2 is SQIVND (reference sequence). The germline V and J ends were trimmed by 3 bases and 1 base, with 6 bases remaining between them. CDR3 in DNA: TGTGCCAGTAGTATGGACAAGAACACTGAAGCTTTCTTT. Protein sequence: CASSMDKNTEAFF.

The genes are TRBV5-1 and TRBJ2-5, with 7 positions matching TRBD2. Germline-derived CDR1 and CDR2 are SGHRS and YFSETQ. After removal of 4 bases from V and 4 bases from J, the junction contained 10 bases not matched to a gene. CDR3 size: 15 residues. For the CDR3, the DNA is TGCGCCAGCAGCGGGGGGAGCGGGATCGGAGAGACCCAGTACTTC. As protein: CASSGGSGIGETQYF.

The rearrangement links TRBV6-2 or TRBV6-3 to TRBJ2-3; TRBD2 aligns across 15 bases. The CDR3 length is 17 residues. J lost 6 bases, V lost 6 bases, and 10 bases had no gene match. Per germline, CDR1 MNHEY and CDR2 SVGEGT. The CDR3 here is CASSPPRTSGRVDTQYF. As DNA, the CDR3 is TGTGCCAGCAGCCCCCCACGGACTAGCGGGAGGGTTGATACGCAGTATTTT.

The rearrangement joins TRBV13 to TRBJ2-3; D possibly corresponds to TRBD2 (6 bases). With 5 bases removed from V and 1 base from J, the gap between germline ends came to 16 bases. This CDR3 spans 16 amino acids. Germline CDR1 PRHDT, CDR2 FYEKMQ (reference sequence). CDR3 in DNA: TGTGCCAGCAGCGACCCTAGGGGAGGAGGCACAGATACGCAGTATTTT. Protein: CASSDPRGGGTDTQYF.

To note about this clone: A junction boundary mismatches the germline segment, possibly from a read error. The same CDR3 is also encoded by other DNA sequences in this sample. V is TRBV28 and J is TRBJ1-6; 9 nucleotides match TRBD1. The CDR3 contains 15 residues. Per germline, CDR1 MDHEN and CDR2 SYDVKM. The DNA for the CDR3 is TGTGCCAGCAGTTTATCGGGACAGGGAAATTCACCCCTCCATTTT. The encoded protein is CASSLSGQGNSPLHF.

The rearrangement uses TRBV6-5 and TRBJ1-1, with 7 bases aligning to TRBD1. Losses at the gene ends were 6 bases for V and 0 bases for J; bases not matched to a gene: 7. The CDR3 sequence is 15 residues long. CDR1 and CDR2 from the germline V gene are MNHEY and SVGAGI. Here the CDR3 reads CASSRQGIVNTEAFF. The DNA of the CDR3 is TGTGCCAGCAGCCGACAGGGTATAGTGAACACTGAAGCTTTCTTT.